This is a list of T cell receptor beta chains from one sample in a study of shared clonotypes between healthy human individuals. The method was immunoSEQ multiplex PCR; TCRdb's version includes in-frame clones alone and lacks a portion of them. Here the sample spans more than 2 million clones, approximately 96% being singletons. Input material: naive CD4+ T cells sorted from blood. The source of these receptors is a man between 18 and 35 years old in good health. Both conserved end residues are part of each CDR3. The D gene is left open where the match is weak. Rows may omit the clone size; those that give it use once, few, many or a size class.

TRBJ1-3 | NA | NA | TRBV30 | CAWSRGLQSSGNTIYF | TGTGCCTGGAGTCGAGGCCTTCAGAGCTCTGGAAACACCATATATTTT
TRBJ1-2 | NA | NA | TRBV29-1 | CSVEILNYGYTF | TGCAGCGTTGAGATCCTAAACTATGGCTACACCTTC
TRBJ2-7 | NA | NA | TRBV9 | CASSVAVAGEGIYEQYF | TGTGCCAGCAGCGTAGCCGTGGCAGGTGAGGGTATCTACGAGCAGTACTTC
TRBJ1-6 | NA | NA | TRBV18 | CASSPQGGTTLGSPLHF | TGTGCCAGCTCACCACAGGGGGGTACCACCCTAGGTTCACCCCTCCACTTT
TRBJ1-5 | NA | TRBD1 | TRBV6-4 | CASSGTGGEPQHF | TGTGCCAGCAGTGGGACAGGGGGAGAGCCCCAGCATTTT
TRBJ1-4 | once | NA | TRBV2 | CASRPQTENEKLFF | TGTGCCAGCAGACCTCAGACAGAGAATGAAAAACTGTTTTTT
TRBJ1-1 | NA | NA | TRBV25-1 | CASSVQGFTEAFF | TGTGCCAGCAGTGTCCAGGGTTTCACTGAAGCTTTCTTT
TRBJ2-7 | NA | NA | TRBV7-9 | CASSLASWDEQYF | TGTGCCAGCAGCTTAGCATCGTGGGACGAGCAGTACTTC
TRBJ2-5 | NA | NA | TRBV2 | CASRGGAETQYF | TGTGCCAGCAGGGGTGGAGCGGAGACCCAGTACTTC
TRBJ2-7 | NA | NA | TRBV10-3 | CAISEDGVYEQYF | TGTGCCATCAGTGAGGACGGCGTCTACGAGCAGTACTTC
TRBJ1-3 | NA | NA | TRBV2 | CASSSTGFSGNTIYF | TGTGCCAGCAGTTCAACGGGGTTCTCTGGAAACACCATATATTTT
TRBJ1-2 | NA | TRBD1 | TRBV28 | CASRRPGLGQGYGYTF | TGTGCCAGCAGACGACCGGGTCTTGGACAGGGATATGGCTACACCTTC
TRBJ2-1 | NA | TRBD2 | TRBV11-2 | CASSLDMRGAFYNEQFF | TGTGCCAGCAGCTTAGATATGCGGGGGGCTTTCTACAATGAGCAGTTCTTC
TRBJ2-3 | NA | TRBD2 | TRBV2 | CASSELTSGSTDTQYF | TGTGCCAGCAGTGAACTGACTAGCGGGAGTACAGATACGCAGTATTTT
TRBJ1-4 | NA | NA | TRBV4-1 | CASSQGGGLTNEKLFF | TGCGCCAGCAGCCAAGGCGGGGGTTTGACTAATGAAAAACTGTTTTTT
TRBJ2-4 | NA | NA | TRBV18 | CASSPPASAKNIQYF | TGTGCCAGCTCACCACCTGCTAGTGCCAAAAACATTCAGTACTTC
TRBJ2-1 | NA | NA | TRBV6-6 | CASGANYNEQFF | TGTGCCAGCGGAGCCAACTACAATGAGCAGTTCTTC
TRBJ2-1 | once | TRBD2 | TRBV11-2 | CASSWGLGGGRLYNEQFF | TGTGCCAGCAGCTGGGGACTTGGGGGCGGGAGGCTCTACAATGAGCAGTTCTTC
TRBJ1-1 | NA | NA | TRBV5-4 | CASSLDMNTEAFF | TGTGCCAGCAGCTTGGACATGAACACTGAAGCTTTCTTT
TRBJ2-1 | NA | TRBD2 | TRBV7-2 | CASSRGTSGRPSYNEQFF | TGTGCCAGCAGCAGAGGGACTAGCGGGAGGCCCTCCTACAATGAGCAGTTCTTC
TRBJ1-2 | NA | NA | TRBV10-3 | CATWGTGYTF | TGTGCCACCTGGGGGACAGGCTACACCTTC
TRBJ2-7 | NA | NA | TRBV14 | CASSQDGLGDYEQYF | TGTGCCAGCAGCCAAGACGGCTTAGGGGACTACGAGCAGTACTTC
TRBJ1-1 | once | NA | TRBV5-1 | CASSRSGENTEAFF | TGCGCCAGCAGCCGTTCAGGGGAGAACACTGAAGCTTTCTTT
TRBJ1-2 | NA | TRBD1 | TRBV6-6 | CASSHRQGADIYGYTF | TGTGCCAGCAGTCACCGACAGGGGGCCGACATCTATGGCTACACCTTC
TRBJ2-7 | NA | NA | TRBV19 | CASRKGLTYEQYF | TGTGCCAGTAGGAAGGGACTTACATACGAGCAGTACTTC
TRBJ2-5 | NA | TRBD1 | TRBV18 | CASSLGQGEKTQYF | TGTGCCAGCTCGCTTGGACAGGGTGAAAAGACCCAGTACTTC
TRBJ1-3 | NA | TRBD1 | TRBV7-8 | CASSLAQGGASNSGNTIYF | TGTGCCAGCAGCTTAGCGCAGGGGGGGGCCTCTAACTCTGGAAACACCATATATTTT
TRBJ2-7 | NA | TRBD2 | TRBV7-2 | CASSLATSGSYEQYF | TGTGCCAGCAGCTTAGCGACCAGCGGGAGTTACGAGCAGTACTTC
TRBJ2-7 | NA | NA | TRBV5-4 | CASGPRGGGSSYEQYF | TGTGCCAGCGGGCCCCGCGGGGGCGGGAGCTCCTACGAGCAGTACTTC
TRBJ2-7 | NA | TRBD2 | TRBV7-2 | CASSIHSGGNYEQYF | TGTGCCAGCAGCATACATAGCGGGGGAAACTACGAGCAGTACTTC
TRBJ2-1 | once | NA | TRBV5-8 | CASSTGFSYNEQFF | TGTGCCAGCAGCACAGGGTTTTCCTACAATGAGCAGTTCTTC
TRBJ2-7 | NA | NA | TRBV2 | CASRPSRVSSYEQYF | TGTGCCAGCCGTCCCTCCCGGGTAAGCTCCTACGAGCAGTACTTC
TRBJ2-4 | NA | TRBD1 | TRBV11-2 | CASTVGRGRGDIQYF | TGTGCCAGCACTGTGGGCAGGGGGCGCGGGGACATTCAGTACTTC
TRBJ2-7 | NA | TRBD2 | TRBV7-7 | CASSLGAGGTYEQYF | TGTGCTAGCAGCTTAGGGGCGGGAGGAACCTACGAGCAGTACTTC
TRBJ1-5 | NA | NA | TRBV18 | CASSDQGPQHF | TGTGCCAGCTCCGACCAAGGGCCCCAGCATTTT
TRBJ2-7 | NA | TRBD2 | TRBV2 | CASRPQLATPAEQYF | TGTGCCAGCAGACCCCAACTAGCGACTCCGGCCGAGCAGTACTTC
TRBJ2-2 | NA | NA | TRBV9 | CASSVETGAYTGELFF | TGTGCCAGCAGCGTAGAGACGGGGGCTTACACCGGGGAGCTGTTTTTT
TRBJ2-2 | NA | TRBD2 | TRBV7-3 | CASSRAGTTNTGELFF | TGTGCCAGCAGCCGAGCCGGGACTACAAACACCGGGGAGCTGTTTTTT
TRBJ1-4 | NA | NA | TRBV5-8 | CASSFSGTGNEKLFF | TGTGCCAGCAGCTTCTCTGGGACGGGTAATGAAAAACTGTTTTTT
TRBJ2-3 | NA | TRBD2 | TRBV11-2 | CASSLMGLAADTQYF | TGTGCCAGCAGCTTAATGGGACTAGCGGCAGATACGCAGTATTTT
TRBJ2-7 | once | TRBD1 | TRBV5-1 | CASSFAGTGGDEQYF | TGCGCCAGCAGCTTTGCCGGGACAGGGGGCGACGAGCAGTACTTC
TRBJ2-3 | NA | TRBD1 | TRBV5-4 | CASSWGTVPTDTQYF | TGTGCCAGCAGCTGGGGGACAGTCCCGACAGATACGCAGTATTTT
TRBJ1-6 | NA | NA | TRBV6-6 | CASSWEGLYNSPLHF | TGTGCCAGCAGTTGGGAGGGACTCTATAATTCACCCCTCCACTTT
TRBJ2-5 | NA | TRBD1 | TRBV5-1 | CASRETGEDRETQYF | TGCGCCAGCAGAGAGACAGGGGAGGATCGAGAGACCCAGTACTTC
TRBJ2-5 | once | TRBD1 | TRBV28 | CASSGTGIQETQYF | TGTGCCAGCAGTGGGACAGGAATACAAGAGACCCAGTACTTC